This entry is about one TCR beta chain. Clones were read by immunoSEQ multiplex PCR, and TCRdb kept only the in-frame ones, dropping some. This table holds approximately 230,000 clones, 80% to 95% found once. This specimen belongs to a study of blood T cell repertoires in COVID-19. Germline V gene sequence: CDR1 SGHNT, CDR2 YYREEE (reference sequence). Trimming took 2 bases from V and 5 from J, leaving 7 bases between them. This CDR3 has 12 amino acids. The sequence was collected from a young woman who had recovered from COVID-19. The V call is TRBV5-4, the J call TRBJ1-2; no clear D gene. The sequenced sample was PBMCs or T cells enriched from blood (not recorded which). The chain's CDR3 is CASSFEAYGYTF. CDR3 bases: TGTGCCAGCAGCTTTGAAGCTTATGGCTACACCTTC.